This T cell receptor (beta chain) originates from a study of blood T cells in healthy people across ages. Germline assignment: CDR1 DFQATT and CDR2 SNEGSKA (reference sequence). The V end lost 6 bases, the J end lost 2 bases, and 14 bases lay between the germline ends. The CDR3 runs to 14 residues. Alongside a J-beta primer mix, a sample-barcoded 5' primer served in a second PCR lasting roughly 6 to 11 cycles. Each cDNA was tagged by a template-switch adaptor containing 12 random nucleotides. TCRdb processed the 5' RACE reads anew with MiXCR; each CDR3 protein has one entry. The sample carries hundreds of thousands of distinct CDR3 sequences, roughly three fifths recorded once.

The origin of this receptor is a man aged 55 to 70 in good health. Sequences were obtained from blood. The chain is built from TRBV20-1 and TRBJ2-1; D is uncertain. CDR3 loop: CSAPNPNAYNEQFF. As DNA, the CDR3 is TGCAGTGCCCCCAATCCCAACGCCTACAATGAGCAGTTCTTC.